The sequence of this T cell receptor (beta chain) was determined in a study of CD8+CD57+ T cells in acquired aplastic anemia. This clonotype was picked up one time. CDR3 and TCR beta VDJ profiling relied on a genomic DNA template. One entry per CDR3 protein results from TCRdb running MiXCR on the reads. Of 260,000 or so distinct CDR3 sequences in the sample, roughly 80% are singletons; the top ten hold about two fifths. CD8+CD57+ cell expansion had been shown by flow cytometry in patients chosen for sequencing. The cohort consisted entirely of patients having severe acquired aplastic anemia. This TCR derives from a human donor with aplastic anemia. Material: sorted CD4+, CD8+, or CD8+CD57+ T cells (not recorded which) from PBMCs.

The CDR3 DNA sequence: TGTGCCACCAGTGACCCCGGGACAGGGAAAGAGACCCAGTACTTC. This gives the protein CATSDPGTGKETQYF. The chain employs TRBV24-1 and TRBJ2-5; 9 bases map to TRBD1. V gave up 4 bases and J gave up 3 bases; unmatched junction bases: 5. CDR1 and CDR2 (germline): KGHDR, SFDVKD. The CDR3 length is 15 residues.